This TCR beta chain appears in the sequencing data of a study of molecular identifiers for immune sequencing clone quantification. Study summary: Across replicate runs, RNA obtained from approximately 22,000 or 94,000 naive CD8 cells was divided into five, with four undergoing sequencing.

This clonotype was seen ten or more times. This CDR3 has 15 residues. The V gene end was trimmed by 4 bases and the J gene end by 2 bases; junction bases not matched to a gene: 4. Germline V CDR1 and CDR2: SGHDT, YYEEEE. Sequencing libraries of naive CD8 cells derived from approximately 22,000 to 940,000 sorted cells with 10%, 30% or 50% RNA. TCRdb called the PCR reads again in MiXCR, with one record for every CDR3 protein. Among 65,000 to 70,000 distinct CDR3 sequences listed, 15% to 20% were seen once. The sample consisted of naive CD8+ T cells from blood, with Jurkat cell RNA spiked in. As to subset: FACS-sorted CD8+CD4-CCR7+CD45RA+ naive T cells. V gene TRBV5-6 combines with J gene TRBJ2-5; 11 bases are shared with TRBD2. The sequence came from a human donor in good health. Some libraries in this study had Jurkat cell RNA spiked in. CDR3 DNA: TGTGCCAGCAGCCCGGGACTAGCGGTGCAAGAGACCCAGTACTTC. It codes for CASSPGLAVQETQYF. Filled out from reference TRBV5-6 and TRBJ2-5, the complete variable domain reads DAGVTQSPTHLIKTRGQQVTLRCSPKSGHDTVSWYQQALGQGPQFIFQYYEEEERQRGNFPDRFSGHQFPNYSSELNVNALLLGDSALYLCASSPGLAVQETQYFGPGTRLLVL.